This T cell receptor beta chain came from a study of blood T cell repertoires in COVID-19. Study overall: Spain, Italy and the United States supplied samples that represented acute and convalescent COVID-19. PBMCs, B-cell-depleted T cells, or T cells were the source of the cDNA or gDNA that made up the material.

In the original workflow: Amplification of reference gene primers was used by the study to estimate nucleated cell counts. Using immunoSEQ multiplex PCR, the repertoire was profiled, and TCRdb retains in-frame clones only, with some absent. Clonal size and the V and J genes are those of that table, whereas D and trimming came from the DNA. The sample has 150,000 to 200,000 clones; 88% are singletons. Germline loops: CDR1 WNHNN, CDR2 SYGVQD (reference sequence). The CDR3 contains 16 residues. V shed 4 bases and J shed 2 bases, with 16 bases lying between them. The chain links TRBV10-1 to TRBJ2-3; TRBD1 is a possible D gene (5 bases). The source is a human donor in a cohort sampled during active COVID-19. Sequenced sample: peripheral blood. The CDR3: CASSGYTGLATDTQYF. The CDR3 DNA sequence: TGCGCCAGCAGTGGATATACAGGCCTCGCCACAGATACGCAGTATTTT.